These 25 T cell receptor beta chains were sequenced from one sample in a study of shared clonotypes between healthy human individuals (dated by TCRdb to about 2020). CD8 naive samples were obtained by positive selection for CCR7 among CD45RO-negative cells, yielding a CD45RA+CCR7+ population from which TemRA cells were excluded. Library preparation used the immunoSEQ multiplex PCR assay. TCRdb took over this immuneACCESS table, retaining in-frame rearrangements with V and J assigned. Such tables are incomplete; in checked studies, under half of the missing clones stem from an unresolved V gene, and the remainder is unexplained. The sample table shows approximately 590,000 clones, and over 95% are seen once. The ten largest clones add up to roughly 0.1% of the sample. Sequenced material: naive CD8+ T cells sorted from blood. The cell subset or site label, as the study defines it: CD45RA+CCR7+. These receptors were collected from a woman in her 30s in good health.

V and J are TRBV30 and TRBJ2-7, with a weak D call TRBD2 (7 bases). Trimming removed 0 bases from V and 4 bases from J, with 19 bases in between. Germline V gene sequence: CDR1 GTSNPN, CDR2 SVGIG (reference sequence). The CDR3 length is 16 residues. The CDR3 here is CAWSVGFGGQGYEQYF. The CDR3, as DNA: TGTGCCTGGAGTGTAGGCTTCGGGGGGCAGGGTTACGAGCAGTACTTC. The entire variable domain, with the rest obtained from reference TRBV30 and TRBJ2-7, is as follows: SQTIHQWPATLVQPVGSPLSLECTVEGTSNPNLYWYRQAAGRGLQLLFYSVGIGQISSEVPQNLSASRPQDRQFILSSKKLLLSDSGFYLCAWSVGFGGQGYEQYFGPGTRLTVT.

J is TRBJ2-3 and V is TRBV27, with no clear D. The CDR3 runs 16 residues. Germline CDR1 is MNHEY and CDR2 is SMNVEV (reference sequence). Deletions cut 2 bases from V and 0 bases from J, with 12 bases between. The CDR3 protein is CASSLSVGPSTDTQYF. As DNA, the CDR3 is TGTGCCAGCAGTTTAAGCGTCGGCCCGAGCACAGATACGCAGTATTTT.

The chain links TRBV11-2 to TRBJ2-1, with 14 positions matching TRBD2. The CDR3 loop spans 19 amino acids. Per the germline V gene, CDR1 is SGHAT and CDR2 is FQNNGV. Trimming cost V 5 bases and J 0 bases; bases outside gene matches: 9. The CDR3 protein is CASSPRGLAGESSYNEQFF. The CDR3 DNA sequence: TGTGCCAGCAGCCCCCGGGGACTAGCGGGAGAGAGCTCCTACAATGAGCAGTTCTTC.

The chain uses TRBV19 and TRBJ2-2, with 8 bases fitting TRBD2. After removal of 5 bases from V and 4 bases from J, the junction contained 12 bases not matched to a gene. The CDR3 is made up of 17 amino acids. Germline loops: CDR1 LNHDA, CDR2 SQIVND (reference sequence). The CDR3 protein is CASSRRAGVSSTGELFF. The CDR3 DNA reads TGTGCCAGTAGTCGTCGAGCGGGAGTTTCGAGCACCGGGGAGCTGTTTTTT.

CDR3 in amino acids: CASSHPGVYEQYF. The CDR3 DNA follows: TGCGCCAGCAGCCACCCCGGGGTCTACGAGCAGTACTTC. V is TRBV4-1 and J is TRBJ2-5, with TRBD2 as a possible D gene (5 bases). The J call is doubtful: the DNA matches TRBJ2-7 better. This CDR3 is 13 amino acids long. Looked up from germline, CDR1 is MGHRA and CDR2 is YSYEKL.

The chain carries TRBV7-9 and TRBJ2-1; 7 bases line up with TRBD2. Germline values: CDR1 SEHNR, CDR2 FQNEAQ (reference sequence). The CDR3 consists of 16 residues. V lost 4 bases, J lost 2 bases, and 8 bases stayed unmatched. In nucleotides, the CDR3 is TGTGCCAGCAGCTGGGGTACCGGGAGGACCTACAATGAGCAGTTCTTC. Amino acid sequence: CASSWGTGRTYNEQFF. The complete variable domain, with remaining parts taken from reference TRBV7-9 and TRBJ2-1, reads DTGVSQNPRHKITKRGQNVTFRCDPISEHNRLYWYRQTLGQGPEFLTYFQNEAQLEKSRLLSDRFSAERPKGSFSTLEIQRTEQGDSAMYLCASSWGTGRTYNEQFFGPGTRLTVL.

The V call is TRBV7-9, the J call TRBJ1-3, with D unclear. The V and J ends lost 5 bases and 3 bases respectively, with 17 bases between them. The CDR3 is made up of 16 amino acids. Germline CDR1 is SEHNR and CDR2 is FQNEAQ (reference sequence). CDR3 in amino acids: CASSHIREPGGNTIYF. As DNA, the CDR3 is TGTGCCAGCAGCCATATCCGGGAGCCAGGTGGAAACACCATATATTTT. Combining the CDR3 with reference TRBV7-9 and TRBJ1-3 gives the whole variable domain DTGVSQNPRHKITKRGQNVTFRCDPISEHNRLYWYRQTLGQGPEFLTYFQNEAQLEKSRLLSDRFSAERPKGSFSTLEIQRTEQGDSAMYLCASSHIREPGGNTIYFGEGSWLTVV.

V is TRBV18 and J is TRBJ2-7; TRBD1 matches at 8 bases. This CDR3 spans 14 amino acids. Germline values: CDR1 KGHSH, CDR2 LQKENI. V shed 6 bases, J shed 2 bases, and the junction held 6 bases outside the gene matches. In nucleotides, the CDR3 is TGTGCCAGCTCGCAGGGGGCGGGTACCTACGAGCAGTACTTC. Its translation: CASSQGAGTYEQYF.

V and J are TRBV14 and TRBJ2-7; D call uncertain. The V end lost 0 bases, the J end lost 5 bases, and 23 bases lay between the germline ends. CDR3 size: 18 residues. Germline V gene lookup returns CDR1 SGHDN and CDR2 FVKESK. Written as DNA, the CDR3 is TGTGCCAGCAGCCAAGAAAGGTTCTCGGGTCCAAACGACGACGAGCAGTACTTC. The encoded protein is CASSQERFSGPNDDEQYF.

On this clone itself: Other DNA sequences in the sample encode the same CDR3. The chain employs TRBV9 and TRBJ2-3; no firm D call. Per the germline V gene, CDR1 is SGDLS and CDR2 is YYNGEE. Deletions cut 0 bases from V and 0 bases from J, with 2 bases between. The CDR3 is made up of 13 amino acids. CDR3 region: CASSVGSTDTQYF. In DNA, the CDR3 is TGTGCCAGCAGCGTAGGCAGCACAGATACGCAGTATTTT.

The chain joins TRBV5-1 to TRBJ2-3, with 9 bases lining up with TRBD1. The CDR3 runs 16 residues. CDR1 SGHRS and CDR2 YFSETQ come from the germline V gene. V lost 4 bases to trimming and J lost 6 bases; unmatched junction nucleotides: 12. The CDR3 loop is CASSTPRTGAEDTQYF. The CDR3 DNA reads TGCGCCAGCAGCACGCCGCGGACAGGGGCGGAGGATACGCAGTATTTT.

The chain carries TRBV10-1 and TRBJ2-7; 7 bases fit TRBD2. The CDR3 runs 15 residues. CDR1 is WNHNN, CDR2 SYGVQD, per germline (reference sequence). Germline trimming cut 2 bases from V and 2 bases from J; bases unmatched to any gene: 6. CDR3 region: CASSERAGVPYEQYF. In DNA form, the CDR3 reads TGCGCCAGCAGTGAGAGGGCGGGAGTCCCCTACGAGCAGTACTTC.

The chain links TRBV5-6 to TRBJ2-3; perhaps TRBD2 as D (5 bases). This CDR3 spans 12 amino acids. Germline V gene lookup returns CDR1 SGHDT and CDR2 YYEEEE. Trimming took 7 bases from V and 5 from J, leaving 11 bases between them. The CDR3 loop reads CASQLGRDTQYF. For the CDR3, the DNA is TGTGCCAGCCAGTTGGGGAGAGATACGCAGTATTTT.

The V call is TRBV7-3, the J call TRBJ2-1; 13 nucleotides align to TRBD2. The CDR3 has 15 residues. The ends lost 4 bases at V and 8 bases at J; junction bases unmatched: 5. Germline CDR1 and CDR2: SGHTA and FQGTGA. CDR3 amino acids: CASSYGTSGMDEQFF. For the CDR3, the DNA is TGTGCCAGCAGCTATGGGACTAGCGGGATGGATGAGCAGTTCTTC. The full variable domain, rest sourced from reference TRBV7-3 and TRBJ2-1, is GAGVSQTPSNKVTEKGKYVELRCDPISGHTALYWYRQSLGQGPEFLIYFQGTGAADDSGLPNDRFFAVRPEGSVSTLKIQRTERGDSAVYLCASSYGTSGMDEQFFGPGTRLTVL.

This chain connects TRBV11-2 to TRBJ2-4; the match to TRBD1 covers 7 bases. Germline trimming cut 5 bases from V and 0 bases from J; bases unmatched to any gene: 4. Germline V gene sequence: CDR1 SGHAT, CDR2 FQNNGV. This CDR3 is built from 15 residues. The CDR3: CASSPGQLAKNIQYF. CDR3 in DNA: TGTGCCAGCAGCCCGGGACAGTTAGCCAAAAACATTCAGTACTTC.

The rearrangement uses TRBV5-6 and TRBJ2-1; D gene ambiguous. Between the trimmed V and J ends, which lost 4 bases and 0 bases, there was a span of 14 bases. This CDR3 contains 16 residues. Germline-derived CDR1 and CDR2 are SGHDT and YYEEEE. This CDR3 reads CASSPPPPSSYNEQFF. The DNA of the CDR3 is TGTGCCAGCAGCCCACCCCCGCCTAGCTCCTACAATGAGCAGTTCTTC.

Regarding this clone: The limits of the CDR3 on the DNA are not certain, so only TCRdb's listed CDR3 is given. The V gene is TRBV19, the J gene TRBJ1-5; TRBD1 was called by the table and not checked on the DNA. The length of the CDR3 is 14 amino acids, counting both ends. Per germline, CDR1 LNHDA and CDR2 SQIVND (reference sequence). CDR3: CASTSGQVNQPQHF.

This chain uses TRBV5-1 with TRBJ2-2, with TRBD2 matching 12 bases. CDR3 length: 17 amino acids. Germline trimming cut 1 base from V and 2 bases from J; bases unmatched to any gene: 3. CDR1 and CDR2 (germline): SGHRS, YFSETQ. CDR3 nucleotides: TGCGCCAGCAGCTTGCTAGCGGGAGGGAGAAACACCGGGGAGCTGTTTTTT. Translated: CASSLLAGGRNTGELFF.

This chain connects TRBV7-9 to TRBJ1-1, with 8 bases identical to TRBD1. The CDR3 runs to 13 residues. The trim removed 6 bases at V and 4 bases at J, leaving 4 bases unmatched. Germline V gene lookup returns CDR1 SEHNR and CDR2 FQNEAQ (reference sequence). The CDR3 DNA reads TGTGCCAGCAGGACAGGGGCGGCCACTGAAGCTTTCTTT. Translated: CASRTGAATEAFF.

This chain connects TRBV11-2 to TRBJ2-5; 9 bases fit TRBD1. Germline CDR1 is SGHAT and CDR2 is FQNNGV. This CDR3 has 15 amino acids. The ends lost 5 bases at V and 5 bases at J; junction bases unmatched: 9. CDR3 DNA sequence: TGTGCCAGCAGCGAAGGGACAGGGAAAGGGGAGACCCAGTACTTC. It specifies CASSEGTGKGETQYF.

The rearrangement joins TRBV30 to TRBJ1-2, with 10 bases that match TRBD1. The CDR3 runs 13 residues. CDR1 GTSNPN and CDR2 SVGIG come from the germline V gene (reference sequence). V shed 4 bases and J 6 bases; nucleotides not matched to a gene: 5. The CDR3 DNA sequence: TGTGCCTGGACAGGGACAGGGGATAATGGCTACACCTTC. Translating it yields CAWTGTGDNGYTF.

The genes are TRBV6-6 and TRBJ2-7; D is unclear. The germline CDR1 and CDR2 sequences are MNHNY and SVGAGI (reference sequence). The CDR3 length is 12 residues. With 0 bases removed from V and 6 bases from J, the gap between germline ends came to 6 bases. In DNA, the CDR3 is TGTGCCAGCAGTTACTCGTCCACCGAGCAGTACTTC. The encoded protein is CASSYSSTEQYF.

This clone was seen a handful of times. The CDR3 sequence is CASSLAGGFLETQYF. The DNA of the CDR3 is TGTGCCAGCAGCTTAGCGGGAGGTTTTCTAGAGACCCAGTACTTC. V and J are TRBV11-1 and TRBJ2-5; D possibly corresponds to TRBD2 (6 bases). V lost 0 bases and J lost 4, with 12 bases in between. This CDR3 comprises 15 residues. Germline values: CDR1 SGHAT, CDR2 FQDESV (reference sequence).

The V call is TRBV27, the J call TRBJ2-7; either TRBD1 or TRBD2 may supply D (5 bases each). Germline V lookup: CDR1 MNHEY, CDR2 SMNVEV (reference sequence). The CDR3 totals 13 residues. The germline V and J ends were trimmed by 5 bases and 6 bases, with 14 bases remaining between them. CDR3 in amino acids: CASSVGVRGEQYF. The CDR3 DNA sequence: TGTGCCAGCAGTGTCGGGGTTAGGGGCGAGCAGTACTTC.

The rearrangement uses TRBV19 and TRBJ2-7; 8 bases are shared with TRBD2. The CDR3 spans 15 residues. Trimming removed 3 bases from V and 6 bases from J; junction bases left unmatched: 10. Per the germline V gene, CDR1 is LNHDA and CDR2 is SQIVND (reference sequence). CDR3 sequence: CASSMRIAGTSEQYF. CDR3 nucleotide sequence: TGTGCCAGTAGTATGAGGATAGCGGGAACGAGCGAGCAGTACTTC.